This T cell receptor (beta chain) was recorded in a study of T cells after yellow fever vaccination. The germline V gene encodes CDR1 ENHRY and CDR2 SYGVKD. V was trimmed by 3 bases and J by 0 bases, leaving 5 bases between them. The CDR3 has 13 residues. UMIs and a universal primer site were added when TCR cDNA was made by 5'RACE template switching. TCRdb itself ran the 5' RACE reads through MiXCR, one entry per CDR3 protein. Among roughly 500,000 distinct CDR3 sequences listed, under 25% were seen once. The chain has TRBV10-3 and TRBJ1-1; D ambiguous. Sequencing was performed on PBMCs, taken 15 days after the yellow fever booster vaccination. The receptor was derived from a man in his thirties or forties who received the YFV17D yellow fever vaccine. The CDR3 sequence is CAISDKVNTEAFF. The CDR3 region has the DNA TGTGCCATCAGTGACAAAGTGAACACTGAAGCTTTCTTT.